This is a list of T cell receptor beta chains from one sample in a study of OX40 agonist ivuxolimab in advanced cancers. TCRdb's copy holds only in-frame clones and misses some; the assay was immunoSEQ multiplex PCR. The table records about 98,000 clones, roughly 89% of them present only once. The source was CD4+ or CD8+ T cells sorted from blood, collected in a trial of the OX40 agonist ivuxolimab. The receptors stem from an adult with an advanced solid tumor such as melanoma, head and neck, liver or kidney cancer. Both conserved end residues are part of each CDR3. A D gene is named only where the DNA matches it firmly.

>TRBJ2-1|NA|TRBV15
CATSRDWGQFF
>TRBJ2-1|NA|TRBV5-1
CASRVTPFYNEQFF
>TRBJ1-4|NA|TRBV5-8
CASSFRPTNEKLFF
>TRBJ1-1|NA|TRBV7-3
CASSRQTNTEAFF
>TRBJ2-7|TRBD2|TRBV28
CASNDPGGGGSYEQYF
>TRBJ1-1|NA|TRBV2
CASSDYGHQAFF
>TRBJ1-6|TRBD1|TRBV19
CASSKTGAFSSYNSPLHF
>TRBJ2-5|TRBD1|TRBV5-1
CASSPSGTQGQETQYF
>TRBJ1-5|NA|TRBV2
CANRRDSNQPQHF
>TRBJ1-2|NA|TRBV5-6
CASSLVGVMGYGYTF
>TRBJ1-2|NA|TRBV6-6
CASSYSRSGSSRSYTF
>TRBJ1-1|NA|TRBV29-1
CSVSQGWGMNTEAFF
>TRBJ1-2|NA|TRBV12-5
CASGPPGNYGYTF
>TRBJ1-3|NA|TRBV6-6
CASSYIPDGNTIYF
>TRBJ2-3|NA|TRBV10-3
CAISEGVSRTDTQYF
>TRBJ1-2|NA|TRBV6-5
CASSYTGFGDYGYTF
>TRBJ1-4|TRBD1|TRBV5-1
CASSPREGAGEKLFF
>TRBJ1-4|NA|TRBV18
CASSPGQGGEKLFF
>TRBJ2-5|TRBD1|TRBV5-5
CASSLGTEETQYF
>TRBJ1-1|NA|TRBV9
CASSPRELFTTEAFF
>TRBJ1-2|NA|TRBV11-2
CASSFSPRGPNYGYTF
>TRBJ1-1|TRBD1|TRBV18
CASSPGTDTEAFF
>TRBJ1-2|NA|TRBV10-1
CATRQVYGYTF
>TRBJ1-5|NA|TRBV10-2
CASSDADRNQPQHF
>TRBJ2-2|NA|TRBV6-6
CASSPPAGTTGELFF
>TRBJ2-5|NA|TRBV29-1
CSVLPLDSVIETQYF
>TRBJ1-5|TRBD1|TRBV19
CAGGDSNQPQHF
>TRBJ2-7|NA|TRBV7-2
CASSERGTSSYEQYF
>TRBJ1-2|NA|TRBV4-1
CASSPGGNNYGYTF
>TRBJ2-7|NA|TRBV28
CASSFAGYEQYF
>TRBJ2-2|TRBD2|TRBV5-6
CASSPRTSGGAGGELFF
>TRBJ2-7|TRBD2|TRBV11-1
CASSFRTGGFYEQYF
>TRBJ1-5|NA|TRBV7-9
CASSLADQPQHF
>TRBJ2-3|TRBD2|TRBV6-1
CASSPTSGGVGTQYF
>TRBJ2-5|TRBD1|TRBV10-3
CAIRVDRVETQYF
>TRBJ2-7|NA|TRBV2
CASITGTSSYEQYF
>TRBJ2-7|NA|TRBV7-3
CASSPRDSAYEQYF
>TRBJ1-3|TRBD1|TRBV28
CASSRTGKGDTIYF
>TRBJ1-2|NA|TRBV7-9
CASSLANYGYTF
>TRBJ2-5|NA|TRBV7-2
CASSLRLQETQYF
>TRBJ1-2|NA|TRBV6-5
CASTLTGNGYTF
>TRBJ2-5|NA|TRBV4-2
CASSQDPSGGASGETQYF
>TRBJ1-5|NA|TRBV7-2
CASSLGVPSKPQHF
>TRBJ1-1|NA|TRBV9
CASSAHYQVDTEAFF
>TRBJ1-2|TRBD1|TRBV9
CASSPTGIGYTF
>TRBJ1-3|NA|TRBV7-9
CASSFGGEPGNTIYF
>TRBJ2-1|NA|TRBV2
CASNSYNNEQFF
>TRBJ1-1|NA|TRBV6-5
CASSSFSRGQNTEAFF
>TRBJ2-3|NA|TRBV7-3
CASSSRQADTQYF
>TRBJ1-1|NA|TRBV28
CASSWQGPSTEAFF
>TRBJ1-2|NA|TRBV19
CASRDSIGANYGYTF